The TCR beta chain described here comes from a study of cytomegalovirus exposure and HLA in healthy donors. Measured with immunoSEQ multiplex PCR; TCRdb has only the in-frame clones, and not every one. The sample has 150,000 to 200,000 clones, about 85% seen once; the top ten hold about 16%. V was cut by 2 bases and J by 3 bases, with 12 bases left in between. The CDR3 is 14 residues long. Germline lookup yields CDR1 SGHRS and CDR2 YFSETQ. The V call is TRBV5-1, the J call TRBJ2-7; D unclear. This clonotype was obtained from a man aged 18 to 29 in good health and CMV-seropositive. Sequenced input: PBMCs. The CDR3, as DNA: TGCGCCAGCAGCTTCACGGGTTTAAACTACGAGCAGTACTTC. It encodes CASSFTGLNYEQYF. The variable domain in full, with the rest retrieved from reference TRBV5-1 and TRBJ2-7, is KAGVTQTPRYLIKTRGQQVTLSCSPISGHRSVSWYQQTPGQGLQFLFEYFSETQRNKGNFPGRFSGRQFSNSRSEMNVSTLELGDSALYLCASSFTGLNYEQYFGPGTRLTVT.